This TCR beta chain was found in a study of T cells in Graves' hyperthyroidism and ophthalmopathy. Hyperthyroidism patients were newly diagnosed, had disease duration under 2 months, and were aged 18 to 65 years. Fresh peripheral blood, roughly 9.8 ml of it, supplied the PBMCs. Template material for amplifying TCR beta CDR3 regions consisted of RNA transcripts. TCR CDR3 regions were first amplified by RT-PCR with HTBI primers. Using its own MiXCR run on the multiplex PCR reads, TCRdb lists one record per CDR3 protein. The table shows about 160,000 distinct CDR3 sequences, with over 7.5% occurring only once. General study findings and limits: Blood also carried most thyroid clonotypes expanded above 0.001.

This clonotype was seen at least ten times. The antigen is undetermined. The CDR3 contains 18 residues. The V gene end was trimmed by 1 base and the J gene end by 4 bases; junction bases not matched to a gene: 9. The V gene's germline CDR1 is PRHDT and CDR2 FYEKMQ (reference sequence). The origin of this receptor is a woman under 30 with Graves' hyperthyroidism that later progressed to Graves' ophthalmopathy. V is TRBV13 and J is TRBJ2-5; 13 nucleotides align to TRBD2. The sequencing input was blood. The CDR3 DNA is TGTGCCAGCAGCTTAGAGCGGACTAGCGGGGGCGAGGGAGAGACCCAGTACTTC. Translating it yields CASSLERTSGGEGETQYF. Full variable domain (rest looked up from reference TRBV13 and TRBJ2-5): AAGVIQSPRHLIKEKRETATLKCYPIPRHDTVYWYQQGPGQDPQFLISFYEKMQSDKGSIPDRFSAQQFSDYHSELNMSSLELGDSALYFCASSLERTSGGEGETQYFGPGTRLLVL.